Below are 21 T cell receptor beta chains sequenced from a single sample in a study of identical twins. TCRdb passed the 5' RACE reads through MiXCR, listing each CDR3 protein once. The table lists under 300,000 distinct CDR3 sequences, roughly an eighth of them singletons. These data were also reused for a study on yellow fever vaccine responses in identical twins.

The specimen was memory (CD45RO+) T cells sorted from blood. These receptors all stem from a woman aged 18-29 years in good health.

CDR3 sequence reads: CASRGTGPTDTQYF. In DNA, the CDR3 is TGTGCCTCTAGGGGGACAGGGCCCACAGATACGCAGTATTTT. The chain is built from TRBV10-3 and TRBJ2-3; 9 bases fit TRBD1. J lost 2 bases, V lost 11 bases, and 8 bases had no gene match. This CDR3 is 14 amino acids long. Germline CDR1 ENHRY, CDR2 SYGVKD.

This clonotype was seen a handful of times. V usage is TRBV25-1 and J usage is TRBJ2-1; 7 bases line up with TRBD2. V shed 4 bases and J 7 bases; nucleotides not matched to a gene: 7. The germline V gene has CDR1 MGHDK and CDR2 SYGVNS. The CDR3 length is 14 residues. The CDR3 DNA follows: TGTGCCAGCAGTGTCGGGACTAATAATAATGAGCAGTTCTTC. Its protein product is CASSVGTNNNEQFF.

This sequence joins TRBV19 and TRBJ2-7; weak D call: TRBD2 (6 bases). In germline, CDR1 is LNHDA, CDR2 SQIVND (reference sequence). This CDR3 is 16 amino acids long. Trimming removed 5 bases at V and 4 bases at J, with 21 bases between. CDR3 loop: CASSQPRDAGRYEQYF. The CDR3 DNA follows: TGTGCCAGTAGTCAACCGAGGGACGCGGGAAGGTACGAGCAGTACTTC.

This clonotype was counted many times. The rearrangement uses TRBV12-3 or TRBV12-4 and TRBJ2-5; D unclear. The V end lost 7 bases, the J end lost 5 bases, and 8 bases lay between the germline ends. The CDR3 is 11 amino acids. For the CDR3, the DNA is TGTGCCAGCACCCCCGGGGAGACCCAGTACTTC. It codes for CASTPGETQYF.

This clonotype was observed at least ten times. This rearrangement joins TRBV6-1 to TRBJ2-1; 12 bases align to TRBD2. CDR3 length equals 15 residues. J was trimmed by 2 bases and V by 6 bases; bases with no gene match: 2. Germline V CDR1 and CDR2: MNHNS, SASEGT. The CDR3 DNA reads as TGTGCCAGCAGAGGACTAGCGGGGACCTACAATGAGCAGTTCTTC. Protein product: CASRGLAGTYNEQFF.

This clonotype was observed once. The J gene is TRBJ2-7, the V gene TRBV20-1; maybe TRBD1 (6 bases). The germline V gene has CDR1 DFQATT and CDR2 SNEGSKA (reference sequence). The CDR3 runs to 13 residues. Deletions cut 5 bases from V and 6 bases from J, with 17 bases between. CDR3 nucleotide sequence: TGCAGTGCTGAAATCGTTGTACAGGGCGAGCAGTACTTC. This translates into CSAEIVVQGEQYF.

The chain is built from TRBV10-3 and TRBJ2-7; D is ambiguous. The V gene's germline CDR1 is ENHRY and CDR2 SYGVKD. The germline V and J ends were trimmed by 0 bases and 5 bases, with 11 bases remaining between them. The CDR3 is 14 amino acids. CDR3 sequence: CAISESVGYHEQYF. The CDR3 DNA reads TGTGCCATCAGTGAGTCGGTAGGGTATCACGAGCAGTACTTC.

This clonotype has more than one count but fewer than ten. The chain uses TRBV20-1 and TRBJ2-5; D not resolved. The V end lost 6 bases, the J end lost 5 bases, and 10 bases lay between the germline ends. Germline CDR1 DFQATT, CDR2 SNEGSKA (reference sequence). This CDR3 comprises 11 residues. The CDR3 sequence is CSAALGETQYF. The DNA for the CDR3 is TGCAGTGCGGCTCTCGGGGAGACCCAGTACTTC.

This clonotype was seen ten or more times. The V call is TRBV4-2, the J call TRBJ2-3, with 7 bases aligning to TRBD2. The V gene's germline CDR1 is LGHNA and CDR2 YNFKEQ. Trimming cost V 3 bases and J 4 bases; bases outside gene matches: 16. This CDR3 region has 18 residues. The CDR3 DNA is TGTGCCAGCAGCCAGCCCTACGGACTAGAGGGGTTTGCAGATACGCAGTATTTT. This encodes CASSQPYGLEGFADTQYF.

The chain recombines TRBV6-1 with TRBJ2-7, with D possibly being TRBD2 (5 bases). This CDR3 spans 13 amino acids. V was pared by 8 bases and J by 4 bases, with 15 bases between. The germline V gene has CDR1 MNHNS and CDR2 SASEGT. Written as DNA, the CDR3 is TGTGCCAGCCACGCGGGTGGGTCTTACGAGCAGTACTTC. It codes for CASHAGGSYEQYF.

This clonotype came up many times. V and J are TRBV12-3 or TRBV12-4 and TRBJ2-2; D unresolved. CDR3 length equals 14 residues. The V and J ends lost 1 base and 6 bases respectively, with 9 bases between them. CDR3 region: CASSLESLAGELFF. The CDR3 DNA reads TGTGCCAGCAGTTTAGAGTCGCTAGCCGGGGAGCTGTTTTTT.

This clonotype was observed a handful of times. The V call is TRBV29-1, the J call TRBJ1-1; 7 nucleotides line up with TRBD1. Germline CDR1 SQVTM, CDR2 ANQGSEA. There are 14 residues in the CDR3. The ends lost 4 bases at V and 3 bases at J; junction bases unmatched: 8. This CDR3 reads CSVGEGALDTEAFF. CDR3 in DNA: TGCAGCGTTGGAGAGGGGGCACTGGACACTGAAGCTTTCTTT. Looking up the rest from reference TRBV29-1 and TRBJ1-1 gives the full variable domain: SAVISQKPSRDICQRGTSLTIQCQVDSQVTMMFWYRQQPGQSLTLIATANQGSEATYESGFVIDKFPISRPNLTFSTLTVSNMSPEDSSIYLCSVGEGALDTEAFFGQGTRLTVV.

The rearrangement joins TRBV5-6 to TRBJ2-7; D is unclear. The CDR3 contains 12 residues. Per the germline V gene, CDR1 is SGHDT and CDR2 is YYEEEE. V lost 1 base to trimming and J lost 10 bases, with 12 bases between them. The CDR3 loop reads CASSLRVADQYF. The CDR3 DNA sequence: TGTGCCAGCAGCTTGAGAGTGGCGGACCAGTACTTC. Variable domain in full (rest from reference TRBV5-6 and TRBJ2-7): DAGVTQSPTHLIKTRGQQVTLRCSPKSGHDTVSWYQQALGQGPQFIFQYYEEEERQRGNFPDRFSGHQFPNYSSELNVNALLLGDSALYLCASSLRVADQYFGPGTRLTVT.

CDR3 bases: TGTGCCAGCAGCTCGGGTGAGAGCAATCAGCCCCAGCATTTT. This encodes CASSSGESNQPQHF. The rearrangement joins TRBV11-2 to TRBJ1-5; no clear D gene. In germline, CDR1 is SGHAT, CDR2 FQNNGV. V lost 4 bases to trimming and J lost 1 base, with 8 bases between them. This CDR3 spans 14 amino acids.

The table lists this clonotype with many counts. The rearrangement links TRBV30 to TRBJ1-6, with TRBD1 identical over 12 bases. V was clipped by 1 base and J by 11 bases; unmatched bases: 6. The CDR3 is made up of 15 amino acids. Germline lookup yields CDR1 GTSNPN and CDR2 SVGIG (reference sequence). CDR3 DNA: TGTGCCTGGAGTGCGGGACAGGGGGCTTCTCCACCCCTCCACTTT. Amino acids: CAWSAGQGASPPLHF.

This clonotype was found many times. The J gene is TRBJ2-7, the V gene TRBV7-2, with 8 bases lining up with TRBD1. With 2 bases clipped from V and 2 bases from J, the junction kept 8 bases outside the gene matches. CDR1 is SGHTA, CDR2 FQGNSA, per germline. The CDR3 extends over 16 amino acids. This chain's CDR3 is CASSLIGTGTAYEQYF. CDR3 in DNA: TGTGCCAGCAGCTTAATCGGGACAGGAACCGCCTACGAGCAGTACTTC.

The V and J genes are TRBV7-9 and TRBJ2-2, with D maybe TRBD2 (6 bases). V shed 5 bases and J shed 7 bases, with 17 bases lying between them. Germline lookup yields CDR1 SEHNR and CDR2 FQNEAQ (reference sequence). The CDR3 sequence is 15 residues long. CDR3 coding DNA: TGTGCCAGCAGCCCTAGACCCGGGAGCTACGGGGAGCTGTTTTTT. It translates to CASSPRPGSYGELFF.

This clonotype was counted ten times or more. The CDR3 is CASSPRLLAGDSSNEQFF. The CDR3 coding sequence is TGTGCCAGCAGCCCACGACTATTAGCGGGAGACTCAAGCAATGAGCAGTTCTTC. The chain joins TRBV11-1 to TRBJ2-1; 9 bases are shared with TRBD2. The V and J ends lost 5 bases and 6 bases, in that order; junction bases with no gene match: 17. Germline V gene lookup returns CDR1 SGHAT and CDR2 FQDESV (reference sequence). This CDR3 has 18 amino acids.

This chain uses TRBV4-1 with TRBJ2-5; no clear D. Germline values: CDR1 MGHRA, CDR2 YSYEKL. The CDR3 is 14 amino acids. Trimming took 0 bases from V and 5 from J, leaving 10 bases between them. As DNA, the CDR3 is TGCGCCAGCAGCCAAGACCGGCAGATGGAGACCCAGTACTTC. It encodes CASSQDRQMETQYF.

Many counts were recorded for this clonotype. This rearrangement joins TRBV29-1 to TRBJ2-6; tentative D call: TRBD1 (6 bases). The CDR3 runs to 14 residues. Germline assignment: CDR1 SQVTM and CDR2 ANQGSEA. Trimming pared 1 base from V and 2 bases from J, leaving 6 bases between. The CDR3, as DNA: TGCAGCGTTGAAGGGGGGCCTGGGGCCAACGTCCTGACTTTC. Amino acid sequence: CSVEGGPGANVLTF.

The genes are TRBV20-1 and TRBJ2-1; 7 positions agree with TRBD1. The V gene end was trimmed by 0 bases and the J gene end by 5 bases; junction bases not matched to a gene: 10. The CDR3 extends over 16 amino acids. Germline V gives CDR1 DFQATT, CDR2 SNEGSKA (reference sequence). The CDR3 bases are TGCAGTGCTAGAGATTCTAGACAGGGAGTCCACAATGAGCAGTTCTTC. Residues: CSARDSRQGVHNEQFF.